Listed here are 24 T cell receptor beta chains from one sample, sequenced in a study of T-cell memory formation after mild COVID-19 (dated by TCRdb to about 2021). Preparation of the library involved 5' RACE. TCRdb names Illumina NovaSeq 6000 as the instrument used. Using fastp at Q25 and MiXCR, TCRdb reprocessed the public reads and kept productive beta chains. Rows with a matching CDR3 protein are joined into one entry that keeps the most common DNA and genes. Counted in this sample were under 450,000 distinct CDR3 sequences; around a fifth of them appeared once. The ten largest clones represent 20% to 25% of the sample. The material sequenced was PBMCs or a T cell subset sorted from them (not recorded which). These receptors originate from a man younger than 30 who had mild COVID-19 (a few samples of this study predate the infection). The sample titles of this study are shuffled in the database, so cell type and time point are left out; the donor was told from shared clones.

The sample holds a few counts of this clonotype. The DNA for the CDR3 is TGCAGTGCTAGACCCATAGCGGAACAGTCCACAGATACGCAGTATTTT. Amino acids: CSARPIAEQSTDTQYF. The chain uses TRBV20-1 and TRBJ2-3; tentative D call: TRBD2 (6 bases). V was clipped by 2 bases and J by 2 bases, with 17 bases between them. Germline CDR1 DFQATT, CDR2 SNEGSKA (reference sequence). This CDR3 contains 16 residues.

This chain joins TRBV6-2 or TRBV6-3 and TRBJ2-3; possibly TRBD2 for D (7 bases). Germline loops: CDR1 MNHEY, CDR2 SVGEGT. The CDR3 has 20 amino acids. V was shortened by 2 bases and J by 0 bases, with 24 bases between the two germline ends. The chain's CDR3 is CASSYPSEGGRGASTDTQYF. The CDR3 nucleotides are TGTGCCAGCAGTTACCCCTCCGAGGGGGGTCGGGGGGCTAGCACAGATACGCAGTATTTT.

This chain uses TRBV5-6 with TRBJ1-6; D not resolved. There are 16 residues in the CDR3. V was pared by 0 bases and J by 0 bases, with 7 bases between. The germline V gene encodes CDR1 SGHDT and CDR2 YYEEEE. This CDR3 reads CASSLGVNSYNSPLHF. Written as DNA, the CDR3 is TGTGCCAGCAGCTTGGGGGTGAACTCCTATAATTCACCCCTCCACTTT.

The chain uses TRBV11-3 and TRBJ1-1; 7 nucleotides line up with TRBD1. The V and J ends lost 10 bases and 1 base, in that order; junction bases with no gene match: 6. Germline V gene data show CDR1 as SGHNT and CDR2 as YENEEA. CDR3 length: 13 residues. Written as DNA, the CDR3 is TGTGCCAAGCGACAGGGACAGAACACTGAAGCTTTCTTT. Its protein is CAKRQGQNTEAFF.

This clonotype has more than one count but fewer than ten. This sequence joins TRBV3-1 and TRBJ1-1, with TRBD1 as a possible D gene (5 bases). V was clipped by 1 base and J by 0 bases, with 18 bases between them. The CDR3 is made up of 18 amino acids. Germline values: CDR1 LGHDT, CDR2 YNNKEL (reference sequence). In nucleotides, the CDR3 is TGTGCCAGCAGCCAAGCGTATGGGGGGAAGGCGATGAACACTGAAGCTTTCTTT. Its protein is CASSQAYGGKAMNTEAFF.

The chain is built from TRBV5-6 and TRBJ1-1, with D hard to call. The CDR3 loop spans 16 amino acids. With 0 bases removed from V and 1 base from J, the gap between germline ends came to 13 bases. Germline CDR1 reads SGHDT; CDR2 reads YYEEEE. CDR3: CASSLGPRRANTEAFF. The CDR3 bases are TGTGCCAGCAGCTTGGGGCCCCGGAGAGCGAACACTGAAGCTTTCTTT.

The chain couples TRBV2 to TRBJ2-7, with 8 bases fitting TRBD1. The germline CDR1 and CDR2 sequences are SNHLY and FYNNEI. The V and J ends lost 6 bases and 1 base, in that order; junction bases with no gene match: 5. The CDR3 is 14 amino acids. This CDR3 reads CASSDWTGSYEQYV. CDR3 in DNA: TGTGCCAGCAGCGACTGGACAGGGTCCTACGAGCAGTACGTC.

This clonotype is a singleton in its sample. The V gene is TRBV20-1, the J gene TRBJ2-2, with D perhaps matching TRBD1 (5 bases). The CDR3 length is 12 residues. Germline V gene sequence: CDR1 DFQATT, CDR2 SNEGSKA (reference sequence). Trimming removed 1 base at V and 6 bases at J, with 6 bases between. CDR3 in amino acids: CSARVGAGELFF. In DNA form, the CDR3 reads TGCAGTGCTAGAGTAGGGGCCGGGGAGCTGTTTTTT.

V and J are TRBV3-1 and TRBJ2-1; D call uncertain. In germline, CDR1 is LGHDT, CDR2 YNNKEL (reference sequence). V lost 4 bases and J lost 6, with 13 bases in between. The CDR3 totals 14 residues. CDR3 DNA: TGTGCCAGCAGCCCCCTCGAAGCGTCCAATGAGCAGTTCTTC. Amino acids: CASSPLEASNEQFF.

This chain joins TRBV2 and TRBJ2-7; D gene uncertain. The CDR3 is 11 residues long. Germline V gives CDR1 SNHLY, CDR2 FYNNEI. V lost 4 bases and J 3 bases, leaving 4 bases between the germline ends. The CDR3 reads CASSGLYEQYV. DNA for the CDR3: TGTGCCAGCAGTGGTCTCTACGAGCAGTACGTC.

V is TRBV7-2 and J is TRBJ2-3; D gene ambiguous. The CDR3 totals 14 residues. Germline-derived CDR1 and CDR2 are SGHTA and FQGNSA. V lost 1 base and J lost 4, with 9 bases in between. In DNA form, the CDR3 reads TGTGCCAGCAGCTTAGTACGGCTGGCAGATACGCAGTATTTT. Translated: CASSLVRLADTQYF.

V usage is TRBV10-3 and J usage is TRBJ2-7, with 10 positions matching TRBD2. V shed 6 bases and J 2 bases; nucleotides not matched to a gene: 7. Germline CDR1 and CDR2: ENHRY and SYGVKD. The CDR3 length is 15 residues. CDR3 loop: CAISEGLATTYEQYF. CDR3 sequence (DNA): TGTGCCATCAGCGAGGGACTAGCGACGACCTACGAGCAGTACTTC.

The CDR3 nucleotides read TGTGCCAGCAGCTTCTATGCACCAGGGGATGTTAGCAATCAGCCCCAGCATTTT. It translates to CASSFYAPGDVSNQPQHF. The chain recombines TRBV7-2 with TRBJ1-5; the D gene is possibly TRBD1 (6 bases). The ends were cut back, 3 bases at V and 0 bases at J, with 18 bases in the middle. The CDR3 spans 18 residues. CDR1 is SGHTA and CDR2 is FQGNSA in the germline V gene.

The J gene is TRBJ2-7, the V gene TRBV2, with 10 bases matching TRBD2. This CDR3 is built from 14 residues. Trimming cost V 4 bases and J 7 bases; bases outside gene matches: 7. CDR1 and CDR2 from the germline V gene are SNHLY and FYNNEI. CDR3 in amino acids: CASSVPGLAREQYF. In DNA, the CDR3 is TGTGCCAGCAGTGTCCCGGGACTAGCGCGGGAGCAGTACTTC.

In this sample, this clonotype turned up a few times. The genes are TRBV9 and TRBJ2-7, with 8 bases that match TRBD1. Germline V gene lookup returns CDR1 SGDLS and CDR2 YYNGEE. With V trimmed by 0 bases and J by 1 base, 3 bases remained unmatched. The CDR3 extends over 15 amino acids. Here the CDR3 reads CASSVETGESYEQYF. CDR3 in DNA: TGTGCCAGCAGCGTAGAGACAGGGGAATCCTACGAGCAGTACTTC.

The gene calls are TRBV6-2 or TRBV6-3 and TRBJ2-1; 11 bases are shared with TRBD2. V was clipped by 6 bases and J by 9 bases; unmatched bases: 13. The CDR3 runs 16 residues. Germline CDR1 and CDR2: MNHEY and SVGEGT. The CDR3 sequence is CASRPGTSGRQGEQFF. The CDR3 DNA reads as TGTGCCAGCAGACCCGGGACTAGCGGCCGCCAGGGTGAGCAGTTCTTC.

This chain uses TRBV30 with TRBJ2-1; D remains unclear. The germline gives CDR1 GTSNPN, CDR2 SVGIG (reference sequence). This CDR3 spans 11 amino acids. With 3 bases removed from V and 5 bases from J, the gap between germline ends came to 5 bases. The CDR3 nucleotides are TGTGCCTGGAGCACAGACAATGAGCAGTTCTTC. Translation gives CAWSTDNEQFF.

This clonotype appeared a few times. The J gene is TRBJ2-4, the V gene TRBV3-1; 10 bases line up with TRBD2. The V and J ends lost 0 bases and 1 base, in that order; junction bases with no gene match: 9. The CDR3 extends over 19 amino acids. The germline gives CDR1 LGHDT, CDR2 YNNKEL (reference sequence). In nucleotides, the CDR3 is TGTGCCAGCAGCCAAGAGCTAGCGGGGGAGACCAGCGCCAAAAACATTCAGTACTTC. Its protein is CASSQELAGETSAKNIQYF.

The chain couples TRBV5-6 to TRBJ2-7; unclear D gene. The CDR3 extends over 12 amino acids. The germline V gene encodes CDR1 SGHDT and CDR2 YYEEEE. V dropped 5 bases and J dropped 0 bases, with 6 bases sitting between them. CDR3 bases: TGTGCCAGCAGTTCGAGCTCCTACGAGCAGTACGTC. Its protein product is CASSSSSYEQYV.

J is TRBJ1-5 and V is TRBV27; D is undetermined. Between the trimmed V and J ends, which lost 0 bases and 4 bases, there was a span of 10 bases. CDR3 length equals 15 residues. Germline V CDR1 and CDR2: MNHEY, SMNVEV (reference sequence). CDR3 in DNA: TGTGCCAGCAGTTTATCTGGACGGACGAATCAGCCCCAGCATTTT. It translates to CASSLSGRTNQPQHF.

This clonotype was recorded a few times. J is TRBJ2-3 and V is TRBV12-3 or TRBV12-4, with D possibly matching TRBD2 (6 bases). This CDR3 spans 14 amino acids. With 7 bases removed from V and 2 bases from J, the gap between germline ends came to 13 bases. The CDR3 DNA is TGTGCCAGCACGAGGGCTAGCGTCACAGATACGCAGTATTTT. This translates into CASTRASVTDTQYF.

The rearrangement uses TRBV6-2 or TRBV6-3 and TRBJ2-6; D may be TRBD1 (6 bases). Germline V gene lookup returns CDR1 MNHEY and CDR2 SVGEGT. Trimming shortened V by 2 bases and J by 2 bases, and 13 bases separated the two germline ends. The CDR3 is 17 amino acids. CDR3 DNA sequence: TGTGCCAGCAGTTACGACCGTCAGGGGACTGGGGCCAACGTCCTGACTTTC. Its translation: CASSYDRQGTGANVLTF.

The chain is built from TRBV5-4 and TRBJ2-1; no definite D call. The ends were cut back, 0 bases at V and 3 bases at J, with 10 bases in the middle. Germline V gene sequence: CDR1 SGHNT, CDR2 YYREEE (reference sequence). CDR3 length equals 15 residues. Written as DNA, the CDR3 is TGTGCCAGCAGCTTGGAGGCTGACCGCTACAATGAGCAGTTCTTC. This sequence encodes CASSLEADRYNEQFF.

This clonotype was detected only a few times. The V gene is TRBV7-2, the J gene TRBJ2-7; 11 bases match TRBD1. The CDR3 is 15 amino acids. J gave up 4 bases and V 5 bases, and 7 bases lay outside the gene matches. Germline V gene data show CDR1 as SGHTA and CDR2 as FQGNSA. CDR3 DNA sequence: TGTGCCAGCAGCCGGACAGGGGGCGGAGGTTACGAGCAGTACTTC. It yields the protein CASSRTGGGGYEQYF. Complete variable domain (other parts from reference TRBV7-2 and TRBJ2-7): GAGVSQSPSNKVTEKGKDVELRCDPISGHTALYWYRQSLGQGLEFLIYFQGNSAPDKSGLPSDRFSAERTGGSVSTLTIQRTQQEDSAVYLCASSRTGGGGYEQYFGPGTRLTVT.